The 20 T cell receptor beta chains in this list originate from one sample, sequenced in a study of blood T cell repertoires in COVID-19. Sequenced by immunoSEQ multiplex PCR; TCRdb stores in-frame clones only, minus some. The sample records around 58,000 clones, over 75% being singletons. The sequencing input was peripheral blood. The receptors come from a human donor with active COVID-19. The donor label of this sample is uncertain.

The chain is built from TRBV25-1 and TRBJ2-4, with 7 bases lining up with TRBD2. This CDR3 is 16 amino acids long. Germline-derived CDR1 and CDR2 are MGHDK and SYGVNS. The junction had 9 bases not matched to a gene; V was cut back by 3 bases and J by 4 bases. CDR3 sequence: CASSDFGLGGKNIQYF. The CDR3 region has the DNA TGTGCCAGCAGTGATTTCGGCCTGGGAGGGAAAAACATTCAGTACTTC. The full variable domain, in which reference TRBV25-1 and TRBJ2-4 provide the parts outside the CDR3, is EADIYQTPRYLVIGTGKKITLECSQTMGHDKMYWYQQDPGMELHLIHYSYGVNSTEKGDLSSESTVSRIRTEHFPLTLESARPSHTSQYLCASSDFGLGGKNIQYFGAGTRLSVL.

J is TRBJ1-2 and V is TRBV4-1; 7 positions match TRBD1. In germline, CDR1 is MGHRA, CDR2 YSYEKL. The CDR3 totals 17 residues. J lost 7 bases, V lost 0 bases, and 14 bases had no gene match. Written as DNA, the CDR3 is TGCGCCAGCAGCCAAGATAATAGGAGACAGGGATATCGTGGCTACACCTTC. It encodes CASSQDNRRQGYRGYTF.

The chain carries TRBV7-9 and TRBJ2-7, with D perhaps TRBD1 (5 bases). V shed 1 base and J shed 4 bases, with 17 bases lying between them. The CDR3 contains 16 residues. CDR1 SEHNR and CDR2 FQNEAQ come from the germline V gene (reference sequence). The CDR3 sequence: CASSLVVGHSWYEQYF. DNA for the CDR3: TGTGCCAGCAGCTTAGTCGTGGGGCATTCCTGGTACGAGCAGTACTTC.

CDR3 in DNA: TGCAGCGTAATGGCACAGGGTAATATCTACGAGCAGTACTTC. This codes for CSVMAQGNIYEQYF. The rearrangement uses TRBV29-1 and TRBJ2-7; tentative D call: TRBD1 (6 bases). CDR1 SQVTM and CDR2 ANQGSEA come from the germline V gene. The CDR3 has 14 residues. Trimming pared 6 bases from V and 3 bases from J, leaving 18 bases between.

The chain couples TRBV29-1 to TRBJ1-4; TRBD1 matches at 7 bases. After removal of 3 bases from V and 5 bases from J, the junction contained 6 bases not matched to a gene. The length of the CDR3 is 14 residues. Germline assignment: CDR1 SQVTM and CDR2 ANQGSEA. In DNA, the CDR3 is TGCAGCGTTGAGGTGGGACAGCGGAATGAAAAACTGTTTTTT. Amino acid sequence: CSVEVGQRNEKLFF. The whole variable domain, remainder taken from reference TRBV29-1 and TRBJ1-4, is SAVISQKPSRDICQRGTSLTIQCQVDSQVTMMFWYRQQPGQSLTLIATANQGSEATYESGFVIDKFPISRPNLTFSTLTVSNMSPEDSSIYLCSVEVGQRNEKLFFGSGTQLSVL.

The chain couples TRBV19 to TRBJ2-5, with 7 bases matching TRBD2. The CDR3 loop spans 14 amino acids. Germline CDR1 and CDR2: LNHDA and SQIVND (reference sequence). With 5 bases clipped from V and 4 bases from J, the junction kept 7 bases outside the gene matches. The CDR3 DNA sequence: TGTGCCAGTAGTCCCCTCTCGGGGGGAGAGACCCAGTACTTC. Translation gives CASSPLSGGETQYF.

The chain recombines TRBV5-1 with TRBJ2-7; possibly TRBD1 for D (6 bases). Looked up from germline, CDR1 is SGHRS and CDR2 is YFSETQ. This CDR3 is built from 15 residues. The germline V and J ends were trimmed by 0 bases and 2 bases, with 12 bases remaining between them. CDR3 region: CASSLGQGSTYEQYV. CDR3 nucleotide sequence: TGCGCCAGCAGCTTGGGCCAGGGGTCTACCTACGAGCAGTACGTC.

The gene calls are TRBV19 and TRBJ2-3; D call uncertain. The length of the CDR3 is 12 residues. V lost 5 bases to trimming and J lost 6 bases, with 9 bases between them. Germline loops: CDR1 LNHDA, CDR2 SQIVND (reference sequence). The CDR3 region has the DNA TGTGCCAGTAGTTTGGTCCGGGATACGCAGTATTTT. The encoded protein is CASSLVRDTQYF.

The rearrangement uses TRBV11-3 and TRBJ2-5; D not certain. Germline assignment: CDR1 SGHNT and CDR2 YENEEA. The CDR3 is 12 amino acids. V was clipped by 1 base and J by 4 bases, with 4 bases between them. The CDR3 coding sequence is TGTGCCAGCAGCTTAGCGGGAGAGACCCAGTACTTC. Its protein product is CASSLAGETQYF.

This clone was recorded once. The rearrangement uses TRBV10-2 and TRBJ2-7, with 7 bases that match TRBD2. The CDR3 has 15 residues. Germline values: CDR1 WSHSY, CDR2 SAAADI. With 3 bases clipped from V and 3 bases from J, the junction kept 8 bases outside the gene matches. CDR3 nucleotide sequence: TGCGCCAGCAGTGAACCGGGCACTAGCGACTACGAGCAGTACTTC. Its protein product is CASSEPGTSDYEQYF.

The CDR3 loop reads CASSRTVASTDTQYF. The CDR3 coding sequence is TGTGCCAGCAGTCGGACAGTAGCTAGCACAGATACGCAGTATTTT. The V gene is TRBV7-3, the J gene TRBJ2-3; tentative D call: TRBD1 (6 bases). V lost 6 bases to trimming and J lost 0 bases, with 13 bases between them. The V gene's germline CDR1 is SGHTA and CDR2 FQGTGA. CDR3 length equals 15 residues.

In this sample, this clone turned up once. The chain carries TRBV10-3 and TRBJ1-4; 9 bases align to TRBD1. The J segment lost 7 bases and the V segment lost 4 bases, leaving 4 bases of the junction unmatched. The CDR3 length is 14 residues. Looked up from germline, CDR1 is ENHRY and CDR2 is SYGVKD. The CDR3 loop reads CAISAGQGGEKLFF. The DNA for the CDR3 is TGTGCCATCAGTGCGGGACAGGGCGGTGAAAAACTGTTTTTT.

This rearrangement joins TRBV19 to TRBJ2-3; 7 bases are a match to TRBD1. CDR3 length equals 15 residues. Per the germline V gene, CDR1 is LNHDA and CDR2 is SQIVND (reference sequence). The J segment lost 4 bases and the V segment lost 6 bases, leaving 10 bases of the junction unmatched. CDR3 bases: TGTGCCAGTAGGACAGGGTACGGAATCGCAGATACGCAGTATTTT. It yields the protein CASRTGYGIADTQYF.

V usage is TRBV27 and J usage is TRBJ2-7; 9 bases map to TRBD1. The J segment lost 6 bases and the V segment lost 6 bases, leaving 9 bases of the junction unmatched. CDR3 length: 14 residues. Germline CDR1 and CDR2: MNHEY and SMNVEV (reference sequence). This CDR3 is CASSPGQGIGEQYF. Here the CDR3 DNA reads TGTGCCAGCAGCCCGGGACAGGGAATTGGCGAGCAGTACTTC.

The V call is TRBV3-1 (or the pseudogene TRBV3-2), the J call TRBJ2-2; TRBD2 matches at 7 bases. The CDR3 is made up of 16 amino acids. V was pared by 1 base and J by 4 bases, with 6 bases of the junction left unmatched. Germline CDR1 and CDR2: LGHDT and YNNKEL (reference sequence). The chain's CDR3 is CASSQVFASGTGELFF. The DNA for the CDR3 is TGTGCCAGCAGCCAAGTATTCGCTAGCGGCACCGGGGAGCTGTTTTTT.

This chain connects TRBV6-5 to TRBJ2-7; tentative D call: TRBD1 (5 bases). There are 14 residues in the CDR3. Germline V gives CDR1 MNHEY, CDR2 SVGAGI. Trimming shortened V by 5 bases and J by 4 bases, and 15 bases separated the two germline ends. The CDR3 DNA is TGTGCCAGCAGTACCCCGAGACAGCCGTACGAGCAGTACTTC. As protein: CASSTPRQPYEQYF.

The V call is TRBV25-1, the J call TRBJ1-2; D ambiguous. With 7 bases removed from V and 8 bases from J, the gap between germline ends came to 14 bases. CDR3 length equals 12 residues. CDR1 is MGHDK and CDR2 is SYGVNS in the germline V gene. CDR3 nucleotides: TGTGCCAGCACCGAAGGCGGCGGGGGCTACACCTTC. Translated: CASTEGGGGYTF.

V gene TRBV7-9 combines with J gene TRBJ2-1, with D uncertain. The V end lost 5 bases, the J end lost 4 bases, and 6 bases lay between the germline ends. CDR1 and CDR2 (germline): SEHNR, FQNEAQ (reference sequence). The length of the CDR3 is 12 residues. The CDR3 bases are TGTGCCAGCAGCCCCAATTACAATGAGCAGTTCTTC. Translation: CASSPNYNEQFF.

The V gene is TRBV5-6, the J gene TRBJ2-7; 10 bases are shared with TRBD1. Trimming took 4 bases from V and 3 from J; bases not matched to a gene: 7. Germline V lookup: CDR1 SGHDT, CDR2 YYEEEE. The CDR3 loop spans 15 amino acids. The CDR3 is CASSGGQGVGYEQYV. The CDR3 DNA reads TGTGCCAGCAGCGGCGGACAGGGGGTAGGCTACGAGCAGTACGTC.

The V call is TRBV5-3, the J call TRBJ2-7; D gene uncertain. TRBV5-3 is given ORF status, its function remaining uncertain. Trimming left V 4 bases short and J 3 bases short, with 11 bases between. The CDR3 has 13 amino acids. The CDR3: CARSAPTIYEQYV. CDR3 coding DNA: TGTGCCAGAAGCGCCCCGACAATCTACGAGCAGTACGTC.